A single sample gave rise to the 14 T cell receptor beta chains below, sequenced in a study of T-cell reconstitution after alpha-beta-depleted transplantation in children. Unique molecular identifiers were used in preparing the TCRbeta library. TCRdb ran MiXCR on the PCR reads and lists one entry per CDR3 protein. The top ten hold around 26% of the sample, which has some 78,000 distinct CDR3 sequences, 12% to 15% seen once. The input for sequencing was PBMCs, mostly from graft donor cells, taken 180 days after TCRalphabeta/CD19-depleted stem cell transplant. The receptor source for this set is a male patient between 2 and 15 years old who had a stem cell transplant for acute lymphoblastic leukemia, so the T cells may come from the graft donor.

V and J are TRBV20-1 and TRBJ2-3; D is unresolved. Trimming shortened V by 3 bases and J by 10 bases, and 17 bases separated the two germline ends. The CDR3 has 13 amino acids. The germline gives CDR1 DFQATT, CDR2 SNEGSKA (reference sequence). CDR3 sequence (DNA): TGCAGTGCTAGGCAGAAAGGCGTCGATCCGCAGTATTTT. This gives the protein CSARQKGVDPQYF.

This clonotype was seen a few times. The chain is built from TRBV4-1 and TRBJ2-6; TRBD1 matches 8 bases. Trimming cost V 3 bases and J 4 bases; bases outside gene matches: 11. Germline lookup yields CDR1 MGHRA and CDR2 YSYEKL. This CDR3 is built from 18 residues. CDR3 nucleotides: TGCGCCAGCAGCCAGGAGGGGCAGGGGGCGATGGGGGCCAACGTCCTGACTTTC. Its translation is CASSQEGQGAMGANVLTF.

Only a few counts were recorded for this clonotype. This chain uses TRBV27 with TRBJ2-5; 15 nucleotides match TRBD2. CDR3 length: 15 residues. The J segment lost 7 bases and the V segment lost 5 bases, leaving 5 bases of the junction unmatched. Germline V gives CDR1 MNHEY, CDR2 SMNVEV (reference sequence). CDR3 DNA sequence: TGTGCCAGCAGTCGGACTAGCGGGAGGGCCGGGACCCAGTACTTC. It is translated as CASSRTSGRAGTQYF.

Concerning this clonotype: With a much larger clone just one base away, this may be a read error. The chain employs TRBV4-3 and TRBJ2-3; D is perhaps TRBD2 (7 bases). The CDR3 runs 16 residues. Germline CDR1 and CDR2: LGHNA and YSLEER. CDR3 DNA: TGCGCCAGCAGCCAAGAGTACTGGGGGGGCACAGATACGCTGTATTTT. The encoded protein is CASSQEYWGGTDTLYF.

This clonotype was picked up many times. V usage is TRBV7-6 and J usage is TRBJ2-4, with D possibly being TRBD1 or TRBD2 (6 bases each). The CDR3 sequence is 13 residues long. The V end was cut by 1 base, the J end by 7 bases, with 8 bases between. The germline gives CDR1 SGHVS, CDR2 FNYEAQ. DNA for the CDR3: TGTGCCAGCAGCTTAGTAGGGGGGAACATTCAGTACTTC. Translated: CASSLVGGNIQYF.

The chain couples TRBV3-1 to TRBJ2-2; 7 bases agree with TRBD1. In germline, CDR1 is LGHDT, CDR2 YNNKEL (reference sequence). Trimming removed 4 bases from V and 6 bases from J; junction bases left unmatched: 8. The CDR3 sequence is 15 residues long. The CDR3 DNA sequence: TGTGCCAGCAGCCGGGCCAGGGGGTGGGCCGGGGAGCTGTTTTTT. This translates into CASSRARGWAGELFF. Full variable domain (remainder filled in from reference TRBV3-1 and TRBJ2-2): DTAVSQTPKYLVTQMGNDKSIKCEQNLGHDTMYWYKQDSKKFLKIMFSYNNKELIINETVPNRFSPKSPDKAHLNLHINSLELGDSAVYFCASSRARGWAGELFFGEGSRLTVL.

CDR3 in amino acids: CASSLDVVVEAGGRSGELFF. The CDR3 region has the DNA TGTGCCAGCAGCTTGGACGTCGTGGTTGAAGCGGGGGGGCGGAGCGGGGAGCTGTTTTTT. The J gene is TRBJ2-2, the V gene TRBV5-6; 10 nucleotides align to TRBD2. The germline CDR1 and CDR2 sequences are SGHDT and YYEEEE. CDR3 length: 20 residues. V lost 0 bases to trimming and J lost 7 bases; unmatched junction nucleotides: 18.

The V gene is TRBV9, the J gene TRBJ2-7; D gene unclear. The CDR3 is 16 amino acids. The ends were cut back, 0 bases at V and 3 bases at J, with 16 bases in the middle. Germline CDR1 SGDLS, CDR2 YYNGEE. In DNA form, the CDR3 reads TGTGCCAGCAGCGTAGCTCCGCACTCGGGCGGCTACGAGCAGTACTTC. Translating gives CASSVAPHSGGYEQYF. The whole variable domain, filled in from reference TRBV9 and TRBJ2-7, reads DSGVTQTPKHLITATGQRVTLRCSPRSGDLSVYWYQQSLDQGLQFLIQYYNGEERAKGNILERFSAQQFPDLHSELNLSSLELGDSALYFCASSVAPHSGGYEQYFGPGTRLTVT.

This clonotype was observed a handful of times. The chain joins TRBV20-1 to TRBJ1-5; 9 bases are a match to TRBD1. Germline-derived CDR1 and CDR2 are DFQATT and SNEGSKA (reference sequence). The CDR3 loop spans 14 amino acids. Losses at the gene ends were 6 bases for V and 3 bases for J; bases not matched to a gene: 6. CDR3 sequence: CSASGQGYNQPQHF. CDR3 DNA: TGCAGTGCCTCGGGACAGGGTTACAATCAGCCCCAGCATTTT.

V usage is TRBV7-3 and J usage is TRBJ2-5, with D possibly being TRBD1 (7 bases). Germline-derived CDR1 and CDR2 are SGHTA and FQGTGA. The CDR3 is 14 amino acids. V lost 1 base and J lost 5, with 11 bases in between. CDR3 amino acids: CASSLSPGGETQYF. Here the CDR3 DNA reads TGTGCCAGCAGCTTAAGTCCAGGGGGGGAGACCCAGTACTTC.

V and J are TRBV5-4 and TRBJ2-5; the D call may be TRBD1 or TRBD2 (5 bases each). The CDR3 consists of 15 residues. V was trimmed by 2 bases and J by 5 bases, leaving 16 bases between them. Germline CDR1 and CDR2: SGHNT and YYREEE (reference sequence). In DNA, the CDR3 is TGTGCCAGCAGCTTCCGGATCCTCCGGGACGAGACCCAGTACTTC. It codes for CASSFRILRDETQYF.

The chain is built from TRBV28 and TRBJ2-7; 13 positions agree with TRBD2. After removal of 5 bases from V and 6 bases from J, the junction contained 10 bases not matched to a gene. The CDR3 totals 16 residues. The germline gives CDR1 MDHEN, CDR2 SYDVKM. For the CDR3, the DNA is TGTGCCAGCAGTCCCATTCGGACTAGCGGGGGCCGCGAGCAGTACTTC. As protein: CASSPIRTSGGREQYF.

V and J are TRBV4-3 and TRBJ1-3, with no clear D. The CDR3 extends over 15 amino acids. With 2 bases removed from V and 0 bases from J, the gap between germline ends came to 8 bases. Germline V gene lookup returns CDR1 LGHNA and CDR2 YSLEER. The chain's CDR3 is CASSQRATSGNTIYF. Here the CDR3 DNA reads TGCGCCAGCAGCCAACGGGCCACCTCTGGAAACACCATATATTTT.

The chain combines TRBV7-9 with TRBJ2-5; 9 bases are a match to TRBD1. From germline, CDR1 is SEHNR and CDR2 FQNEAQ (reference sequence). The CDR3 consists of 15 residues. J gave up 2 bases and V 3 bases, and 4 bases lay outside the gene matches. For the CDR3, the DNA is TGTGCCAGCAGCTTCGCCGGGACAGGGCAAGAGACCCAGTACTTC. Encoded protein: CASSFAGTGQETQYF. The whole variable domain, remainder taken from reference TRBV7-9 and TRBJ2-5, is DTGVSQNPRHKITKRGQNVTFRCDPISEHNRLYWYRQTLGQGPEFLTYFQNEAQLEKSRLLSDRFSAERPKGSFSTLEIQRTEQGDSAMYLCASSFAGTGQETQYFGPGTRLLVL.